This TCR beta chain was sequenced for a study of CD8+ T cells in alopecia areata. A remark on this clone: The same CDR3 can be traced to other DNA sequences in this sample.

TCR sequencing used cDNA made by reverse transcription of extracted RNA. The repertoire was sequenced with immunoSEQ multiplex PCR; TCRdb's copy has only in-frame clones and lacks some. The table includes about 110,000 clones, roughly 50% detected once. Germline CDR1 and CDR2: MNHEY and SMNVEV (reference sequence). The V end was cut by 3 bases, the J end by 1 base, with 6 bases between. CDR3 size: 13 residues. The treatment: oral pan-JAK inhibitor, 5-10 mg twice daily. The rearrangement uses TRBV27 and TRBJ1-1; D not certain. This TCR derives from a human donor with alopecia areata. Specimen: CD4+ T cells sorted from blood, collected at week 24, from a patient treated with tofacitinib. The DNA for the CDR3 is TGTGCCAGCAGTTTGTGGGGGAACACTGAAGCTTTCTTT. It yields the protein CASSLWGNTEAFF.